What follows are 5 T cell receptor beta chains derived from one specimen sequenced in a study of shared clonotypes between healthy human individuals. The table came from immunoSEQ multiplex PCR; TCRdb's copy has only in-frame clones and leaves some out. The sample contains roughly 590,000 clones, less than 97% of which appear only once. Naive CD8 populations comprised CD45RO-negative cells positively selected for CCR7, excluding terminally differentiated effector memory CD45RA+ cells. Sequencing used naive CD8+ T cells sorted from blood. All receptors derive from a woman in her thirties in good health.

The chain joins TRBV9 to TRBJ1-1; no reliable D call. Trimming removed 3 bases at V and 3 bases at J, with 12 bases between. CDR1 is SGDLS and CDR2 is YYNGEE in the germline V gene. CDR3 length equals 14 residues. The CDR3, as DNA: TGTGCCAGCAGCGCCAGCGACGGATACACTGAAGCTTTCTTT. Protein: CASSASDGYTEAFF.

The chain recombines TRBV7-8 with TRBJ2-7; D is possibly TRBD1 (6 bases). The germline V gene encodes CDR1 SGHVS and CDR2 FQNEAQ. Trimming took 1 base from V and 3 from J, leaving 13 bases between them. This CDR3 contains 15 residues. This CDR3 reads CASSLESVQGYEQYF. The CDR3 coding sequence is TGTGCCAGCAGCTTAGAGTCTGTACAGGGCTACGAGCAGTACTTC. Full variable domain (rest looked up from reference TRBV7-8 and TRBJ2-7): GAGVSQSPRYKVAKRGQDVALRCDPISGHVSLFWYQQALGQGPEFLTYFQNEAQLDKSGLPSDRFFAERPEGSVSTLKIQRTQQEDSAVYLCASSLESVQGYEQYFGPGTRLTVT.

V is TRBV10-3 and J is TRBJ2-7; possible D gene TRBD2, 5 bases. The CDR3 length is 15 residues. V was trimmed by 4 bases and J by 0 bases, leaving 13 bases between them. Germline V gene lookup returns CDR1 ENHRY and CDR2 SYGVKD. The CDR3 is CAISALRDSSYEQYF. The CDR3 bases are TGTGCCATCAGTGCGCTCCGGGATTCCTCCTACGAGCAGTACTTC.

This sequence joins TRBV28 and TRBJ2-1; D is possibly TRBD1 (6 bases). The CDR3 loop spans 14 amino acids. Trimming pared 4 bases from V and 8 bases from J, leaving 15 bases between. The V gene's germline CDR1 is MDHEN and CDR2 SYDVKM. CDR3 sequence: CASSSLGGQYEQFF. The CDR3 bases are TGTGCCAGCAGTTCCCTTGGCGGACAGTATGAGCAGTTCTTC.

This rearrangement joins TRBV28 to TRBJ1-2; TRBD1 matches 8 bases. CDR1 and CDR2 from the germline V gene are MDHEN and SYDVKM. The CDR3 is 15 residues long. The V gene end was trimmed by 5 bases and the J gene end by 1 base; junction bases not matched to a gene: 6. The CDR3 reads CASSEDREDNYGYTF. The DNA of the CDR3 is TGTGCCAGCAGTGAGGACAGGGAGGATAACTATGGCTACACCTTC.